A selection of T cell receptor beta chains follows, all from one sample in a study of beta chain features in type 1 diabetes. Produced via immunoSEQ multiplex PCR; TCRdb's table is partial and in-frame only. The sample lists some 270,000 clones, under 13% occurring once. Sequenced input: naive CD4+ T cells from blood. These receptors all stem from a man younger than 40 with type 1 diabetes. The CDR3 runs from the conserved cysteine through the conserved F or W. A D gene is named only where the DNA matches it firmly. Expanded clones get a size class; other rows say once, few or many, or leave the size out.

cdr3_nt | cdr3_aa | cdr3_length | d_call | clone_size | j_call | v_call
TGTGCCAGCAGCTTGGTGGGCCCTCAGGAGACCCAGTACTTC | CASSLVGPQETQYF | 14 | . | . | TRBJ2-5 | TRBV5-6
TGTGCCAGCAGCCCCACCCCAGGGGCGCTGCATTTT | CASSPTPGALHF | 12 | . | few | TRBJ1-5 | TRBV7-9
TGTGCCAGCAGCCCCTTACCGGGACATCGGGGCTACACCTTC | CASSPLPGHRGYTF | 14 | . | few | TRBJ1-2 | TRBV7-9
TGTGCCAGCAGCCCCGGAGAGACCCAGTACTTC | CASSPGETQYF | 11 | . | few | TRBJ2-5 | TRBV7-2
TGTGCCAGCAGTTACTCGACCGGGACAGGGATGGCCCAGTACTTC | CASSYSTGTGMAQYF | 15 | TRBD1 | few | TRBJ2-5 | TRBV6-5
TGCGCCAGCAGCCAGGGGGGGACGGTGAAGAGCACAGATACGCAGTATTTT | CASSQGGTVKSTDTQYF | 17 | TRBD2 | few | TRBJ2-3 | TRBV4-1
TGTGCCAGCAGCGTCGGACGGGACACAGATACGCAGTATTTT | CASSVGRDTDTQYF | 14 | . | . | TRBJ2-3 | TRBV9
TGTGCCAGCAGCTCCGGGAAAAATAATTCACCCCTCCACTTT | CASSSGKNNSPLHF | 14 | . | few | TRBJ1-6 | TRBV2
TGTGCCAGCAGCCTACCCGGAGGCTACGAGCAGTACTTC | CASSLPGGYEQYF | 13 | . | . | TRBJ2-7 | TRBV6-5
TGTGCCAGTAGTATAGGTGCCCAGGGAACATCCGAGCAGTACTTC | CASSIGAQGTSEQYF | 15 | . | . | TRBJ2-7 | TRBV19
TGTGCCAGCAGTCCCGCGACTCCTACGCAGTATTTT | CASSPATPTQYF | 12 | . | . | TRBJ2-3 | TRBV28
TGCGCCAGCAGCCCGACAGGACCCGGCGAAACTTTCTTT | CASSPTGPGETFF | 13 | . | few | TRBJ1-1 | TRBV5-1
TGTGCCAGCAGCCCCCGGACAGGGCGCCCCGGGCTGAACACTGAAGCTTTCTTT | CASSPRTGRPGLNTEAFF | 18 | TRBD1 | . | TRBJ1-1 | TRBV7-3
TGTGCCAGCAGCCCCTCGACAGGGGGAAACTATGGCTACACCTTC | CASSPSTGGNYGYTF | 15 | TRBD1 | few | TRBJ1-2 | TRBV9
TGTGCCAGCAGCTTACCGCCAGGGATGAACACTGAAGCTTTCTTT | CASSLPPGMNTEAFF | 15 | . | . | TRBJ1-1 | TRBV7-9
TGCAGCGTGGAGACAGGCGCCCAAGATGAGCAGTTCTTC | CSVETGAQDEQFF | 13 | . | few | TRBJ2-1 | TRBV29-1
TGTGCCAGTAGTATTCGGCAGGGAAGCATCTATGGCTACACCTTC | CASSIRQGSIYGYTF | 15 | . | . | TRBJ1-2 | TRBV19
TGTGCCAGCAGCTTAAGCTGGCAGACTAACTACGAGCAGTACTTC | CASSLSWQTNYEQYF | 15 | . | few | TRBJ2-7 | TRBV5-4
TGTGCCAGCAGCTTGATACAGGGGGGCCATGGCTACACCTTC | CASSLIQGGHGYTF | 14 | TRBD1 | . | TRBJ1-2 | TRBV5-4
TGCGCCAGCAGCCCGAGGACAGGTGGTACGGGAAAGCAGTTCTTC | CASSPRTGGTGKQFF | 15 | TRBD1 | . | TRBJ2-1 | TRBV5-1
TGCGCCAGCCAACAAGGGGACAGGGGGACCGGGGAGCTGTTTTTT | CASQQGDRGTGELFF | 15 | TRBD1 | . | TRBJ2-2 | TRBV4-1
TGTGCCAGCAGCTTAGGCTCTCTTCGGGAGTATGGCTACACCTTC | CASSLGSLREYGYTF | 15 | . | . | TRBJ1-2 | TRBV7-2
TGTGCCAGCAGCGTATCTGGGGGCGATTACGAGCAGTACTTC | CASSVSGGDYEQYF | 14 | . | . | TRBJ2-7 | TRBV9
TGTGCCAGCAGCGTCCGGGACTTCGCCTACAATGAGCAGTTCTTC | CASSVRDFAYNEQFF | 15 | . | few | TRBJ2-1 | TRBV9
TGTGCCAGCAGCTTTAATGCGGGCCAAGAGACCCAGTACTTC | CASSFNAGQETQYF | 14 | . | few | TRBJ2-5 | TRBV11-1
TGTGCCAGCAAGGACAGGGTGTCGGGTGGCTACACCTTC | CASKDRVSGGYTF | 13 | TRBD1 | . | TRBJ1-2 | TRBV6-6
TGTGCCAGCAGCTTGCCTTTCAGGGGCACAGATACGCAGTATTTT | CASSLPFRGTDTQYF | 15 | . | few | TRBJ2-3 | TRBV5-4
TGTGCCAGCAGTTATACGGGGATAGGTTGGGTCTTC | CASSYTGIGWVF | 12 | . | . | TRBJ2-1 | TRBV6-5
TGCGCCAGCAGCTTCACAGGGGGGCCGTTTGGTGGAAACACCATATATTTT | CASSFTGGPFGGNTIYF | 17 | TRBD1 | . | TRBJ1-3 | TRBV5-1
TGTGCCACCAGCAGAGGGCAGTTCCAAGAGACCCAGTACTTC | CATSRGQFQETQYF | 14 | . | . | TRBJ2-5 | TRBV15
TGTGCCAGCAGCTTGCGGAGAACTGGAAACACCATATATTTT | CASSLRRTGNTIYF | 14 | . | few | TRBJ1-3 | TRBV7-2
TGTGCCAGCTCACCAGGACAGGGTGGTGGCTACACCTTC | CASSPGQGGGYTF | 13 | TRBD1 | few | TRBJ1-2 | TRBV18
TGTGCCAGCCCTCCTTTGGGGCAGGGGGCCGACGAGCAGTACTTC | CASPPLGQGADEQYF | 15 | TRBD1 | few | TRBJ2-7 | TRBV28
TGTGCCAGCAGCTTAGTGAGTAGGGGTTCACCCCTCCACTTT | CASSLVSRGSPLHF | 14 | . | . | TRBJ1-6 | TRBV7-2
TGTGCCAGCTCACCGGGACAGGGAAACTACGAGCAGTACTTC | CASSPGQGNYEQYF | 14 | TRBD1 | few | TRBJ2-7 | TRBV18
TGTGCCAGCAGTTTGTGGGGGGGTAGCACAGATACGCAGTATTTT | CASSLWGGSTDTQYF | 15 | TRBD2 | few | TRBJ2-3 | TRBV28
TGTGCTAGTTTGTCGGGGGACGCCTACGAGCAGTACTTC | CASLSGDAYEQYF | 13 | . | few | TRBJ2-7 | TRBV12-5
TGTGCCAGCAGCTTAAGGGCAGGGGGCTACTACGAGCAGTACTTC | CASSLRAGGYYEQYF | 15 | TRBD1 | few | TRBJ2-7 | TRBV7-9
TGTGCCAGCAGCGCCCGCCCGACAGGGGATGAGCAGTTCTTC | CASSARPTGDEQFF | 14 | TRBD1 | . | TRBJ2-1 | TRBV9
TGCGCCAGCAGCCAAGATAGTATGCGGGGGGGCGGTGAGCAGTTCTTC | CASSQDSMRGGGEQFF | 16 | TRBD2 | . | TRBJ2-1 | TRBV4-3
TGCGCCAGCAGCCATGGACAGGATGGCTACACCTTC | CASSHGQDGYTF | 12 | TRBD1 | few | TRBJ1-2 | TRBV5-1
TGTGCCAGCAGCTTTGACAGGGGAGATACGCAGTATTTT | CASSFDRGDTQYF | 13 | TRBD1 | . | TRBJ2-3 | TRBV7-3
TGTGCCATCAGCCAACAGGGGAACACTGAAGCTTTCTTT | CAISQQGNTEAFF | 13 | . | few | TRBJ1-1 | TRBV10-3
TGCAGCGTGGGCGGGGCCGGATTCGGCGAGCAGTACTTC | CSVGGAGFGEQYF | 13 | . | . | TRBJ2-7 | TRBV29-1
TGTGCCAGCTCACAGGGACAGACCACCTACAATGAGCAGTTCTTC | CASSQGQTTYNEQFF | 15 | TRBD1 | . | TRBJ2-1 | TRBV18
TGTGCCTGGAGTGACCCCTACCGGGACAGGGGGCGTCGTAATGGCTACACCTTC | CAWSDPYRDRGRRNGYTF | 18 | TRBD1 | few | TRBJ1-2 | TRBV30
TGTGCCAGCAGCTTAGGACAGGGGGCCAATGAGCAGTTCTTC | CASSLGQGANEQFF | 14 | TRBD1 | few | TRBJ2-1 | TRBV11-2